These 24 T cell receptor beta chains came from one sample sequenced in a study of OX40 agonist ivuxolimab in advanced cancers. The table came from immunoSEQ multiplex PCR; TCRdb's copy has only in-frame clones and leaves some out. The data hold about 40,000 clones, with around 88% observed a single time. Sequenced here: CD4+ or CD8+ T cells sorted from blood, sampled in a trial of the OX40 agonist ivuxolimab. The receptors were gathered from an adult with an advanced solid tumor such as melanoma, head and neck, liver or kidney cancer.

The chain couples TRBV5-4 to TRBJ1-1; D unresolved. The CDR3 is 13 residues long. The germline V and J ends were trimmed by 5 bases and 3 bases, with 11 bases remaining between them. Germline loops: CDR1 SGHNT, CDR2 YYREEE (reference sequence). CDR3 protein: CASSQTDDTEAFF. CDR3 nucleotides: TGTGCCAGCAGTCAAACAGATGACACTGAAGCTTTCTTT.

V and J are TRBV5-1 and TRBJ1-2; D possibly corresponds to TRBD1 (6 bases). Germline-derived CDR1 and CDR2 are SGHRS and YFSETQ. V shed 3 bases and J shed 5 bases, with 14 bases lying between them. CDR3 length equals 14 residues. The chain's CDR3 is CASSSGQQPYGYTF. The CDR3, as DNA: TGCGCCAGCAGCTCCGGACAGCAACCATATGGCTACACCTTC.

This chain joins TRBV28 and TRBJ1-1; D not certain. CDR3 length: 11 amino acids. From germline, CDR1 is MDHEN and CDR2 SYDVKM. V was shortened by 4 bases and J by 4 bases, with 4 bases between the two germline ends. CDR3 protein: CASSSPTEAFF. As DNA, the CDR3 is TGTGCCAGCAGTTCCCCCACTGAAGCTTTCTTT.

The rearrangement links TRBV2 to TRBJ2-3; possible D gene TRBD2, 7 bases. This CDR3 is 15 amino acids long. Germline CDR1 reads SNHLY; CDR2 reads FYNNEI. The V end was cut by 8 bases, the J end by 8 bases, with 23 bases between. The CDR3 sequence: CASRGGGAPFGTQYF. Here the CDR3 DNA reads TGTGCCAGCCGAGGTGGGGGGGCCCCGTTTGGTACGCAGTATTTT.

This rearrangement joins TRBV6-6 to TRBJ1-3; D is undetermined. The CDR3 is made up of 12 amino acids. Germline V gene data show CDR1 as MNHNY and CDR2 as SVGAGI (reference sequence). V was shortened by 6 bases and J by 8 bases, with 11 bases between the two germline ends. The chain's CDR3 is CASSRVFDTIYF. The CDR3 DNA reads as TGTGCCAGCAGCCGCGTTTTTGACACCATATATTTT.

This rearrangement joins TRBV29-1 to TRBJ1-1, with 7 bases aligning to TRBD1. Germline-derived CDR1 and CDR2 are SQVTM and ANQGSEA. The CDR3 spans 14 residues. The junction had 3 bases not matched to a gene; V was cut back by 2 bases and J by 0 bases. The CDR3 DNA reads as TGCAGCGTTGAACAGGGACAGTTGAACACTGAAGCTTTCTTT. It translates to CSVEQGQLNTEAFF.

This chain uses TRBV6-4 with TRBJ1-5; the match to TRBD1 covers 7 bases. Germline CDR1 MRHNA, CDR2 SNTAGT. V shed 4 bases, J shed 3 bases, and the junction held 6 bases outside the gene matches. The CDR3 is 15 residues long. The CDR3 here is CASSVAGGYNQPQHF. In nucleotides, the CDR3 is TGTGCCAGCAGTGTGGCAGGGGGTTACAATCAGCCCCAGCATTTT.

This rearrangement joins TRBV5-1 to TRBJ1-2; weak D call: TRBD1 (5 bases). Trimming removed 0 bases at V and 8 bases at J, with 14 bases between. CDR1 and CDR2 (germline): SGHRS, YFSETQ. This CDR3 has 14 amino acids. The CDR3 sequence is CASSLEGTLHGYTF. For the CDR3, the DNA is TGCGCCAGCAGCTTGGAAGGGACGCTCCACGGCTACACCTTC.

This sequence joins TRBV28 and TRBJ2-2; the match to TRBD2 covers 7 bases. With 7 bases clipped from V and 1 base from J, the junction kept 9 bases outside the gene matches. CDR3 size: 16 residues. The germline gives CDR1 MDHEN, CDR2 SYDVKM. DNA for the CDR3: TGTGCCAGCACGGGGGAGCGGGGAGAGAACACCGGGGAGCTGTTTTTT. This gives the protein CASTGERGENTGELFF.

The rearrangement uses TRBV5-4 and TRBJ1-5, with TRBD1 identical over 7 bases. CDR3 length: 15 residues. Looked up from germline, CDR1 is SGHNT and CDR2 is YYREEE (reference sequence). The V gene end was trimmed by 0 bases and the J gene end by 7 bases; junction bases not matched to a gene: 7. The CDR3 region has the DNA TGTGCCAGCAGCTTGGACAGGGGTTTTGGACAGCCCCAGCATTTT. Translating gives CASSLDRGFGQPQHF.

V is TRBV5-1 and J is TRBJ2-7, with D possibly TRBD1 on 6 matching bases. Trimming took off 5 bases at V and 1 base at J, with 16 bases between the two ends. Germline CDR1 reads SGHRS; CDR2 reads YFSETQ. This CDR3 is built from 15 residues. DNA for the CDR3: TGCGCCAGCAGTCCAGCCGGGACACCTTCCTACGAGCAGTACTTC. This codes for CASSPAGTPSYEQYF.

This clone came up once. V usage is TRBV6-1 and J usage is TRBJ2-4; D call uncertain. Germline V gives CDR1 MNHNS, CDR2 SASEGT. Trimming removed 2 bases at V and 0 bases at J, with 29 bases between. The CDR3 totals 22 residues. The CDR3 nucleotides read TGTGCCAGCAGTGAATGGGCTGGGTCTCAATCCTCATTCGTACTAGCCAAAAACATTCAGTACTTC. This codes for CASSEWAGSQSSFVLAKNIQYF.

This chain links TRBV28 with TRBJ1-1, with a possible D match to TRBD1 (6 bases). The germline V gene encodes CDR1 MDHEN and CDR2 SYDVKM. V lost 7 bases, J lost 7 bases, and 16 bases lay in between. This CDR3 is built from 13 residues. DNA for the CDR3: TGTGCCAGCACAATAGGACAGAGTCTTGAAGCTTTCTTT. This gives the protein CASTIGQSLEAFF.

This clone was seen only a few times. The CDR3 DNA reads as TGTGCCAGCAGCCTAGTGGGGAACACCGGGGAGCTGTTTTTT. This gives the protein CASSLVGNTGELFF. The gene calls are TRBV6-1 and TRBJ2-2, with D uncertain. The CDR3 sequence is 14 residues long. Trimming left V 6 bases short and J 1 base short, with 9 bases between. Germline values: CDR1 MNHNS, CDR2 SASEGT.

The chain couples TRBV9 to TRBJ1-2; D uncertain. Per germline, CDR1 SGDLS and CDR2 YYNGEE. V gave up 3 bases and J gave up 2 bases, with 14 bases separating them. This CDR3 has 15 residues. DNA of the CDR3: TGTGCCAGCAGCGCGTCGACCGCATTCAACTATGGCTACACCTTC. Translation: CASSASTAFNYGYTF.

The V call is TRBV5-1, the J call TRBJ1-4; maybe TRBD1 (5 bases). Looked up from germline, CDR1 is SGHRS and CDR2 is YFSETQ. The CDR3 has 14 residues. The V end lost 7 bases, the J end lost 4 bases, and 14 bases lay between the germline ends. Written as DNA, the CDR3 is TGCGCCAGCCGATGGGGAAGGGGTAATGAAAAACTGTTTTTT. It specifies CASRWGRGNEKLFF.

This clone occurred once. This sequence joins TRBV6-1 and TRBJ1-1; D is undetermined. The germline gives CDR1 MNHNS, CDR2 SASEGT. Between the trimmed V and J ends, which lost 5 bases and 1 base, there was a span of 11 bases. The CDR3 length is 14 residues. CDR3 sequence reads: CASSSLGPNTEAFF. The CDR3 nucleotides read TGTGCCAGCAGTTCCTTAGGCCCGAACACTGAAGCTTTCTTT.

The rearrangement uses TRBV7-2 and TRBJ2-3; D gene uncertain. V dropped 0 bases and J dropped 4 bases, with 8 bases sitting between them. This CDR3 has 14 amino acids. In germline, CDR1 is SGHTA, CDR2 FQGNSA. The chain's CDR3 is CASSLAYLSDTQYF. DNA of the CDR3: TGTGCCAGCAGCTTAGCGTACTTGTCAGATACGCAGTATTTT.

The rearrangement uses TRBV4-1 and TRBJ1-5, with D possibly matching TRBD1 (6 bases). This CDR3 comprises 16 residues. Between the trimmed V and J ends, which lost 1 base and 10 bases, there was a span of 20 bases. Per germline, CDR1 MGHRA and CDR2 YSYEKL. The CDR3 spells CASSQGGGVDFSPQHF. CDR3 DNA sequence: TGCGCCAGCAGCCAAGGTGGGGGCGTTGATTTCTCCCCCCAGCATTTT.

The chain combines TRBV7-2 with TRBJ2-3, with 7 bases fitting TRBD2. Germline values: CDR1 SGHTA, CDR2 FQGNSA. With 2 bases clipped from V and 2 bases from J, the junction kept 4 bases outside the gene matches. The CDR3 length is 15 residues. CDR3 sequence: CASSLFSGNTDTQYF. CDR3 bases: TGTGCCAGCAGCTTATTCAGCGGGAACACAGATACGCAGTATTTT. The full variable domain, in which reference TRBV7-2 and TRBJ2-3 provide the parts outside the CDR3, is GAGVSQSPSNKVTEKGKDVELRCDPISGHTALYWYRQSLGQGLEFLIYFQGNSAPDKSGLPSDRFSAERTGGSVSTLTIQRTQQEDSAVYLCASSLFSGNTDTQYFGPGTRLTVL.

The chain has TRBV13 and TRBJ2-7; either TRBD1 or TRBD2 may supply D (6 bases each). Germline CDR1 PRHDT, CDR2 FYEKMQ (reference sequence). Trimming removed 5 bases from V and 0 bases from J, with 20 bases in between. There are 17 residues in the CDR3. The CDR3 bases are TGTGCCAGCAGCCCGCGGGTTGGGGGGCCGAGCTCCTACGAGCAGTACTTC. Amino acids: CASSPRVGGPSSYEQYF.

This clone has a handful of counts. CDR3 loop: CASSRIGGQANEAFF. CDR3 coding DNA: TGCGCCAGCAGCCGGATCGGTGGGCAGGCCAATGAAGCTTTCTTT. The chain uses TRBV4-3 and TRBJ1-1, with D unclear. V was clipped by 4 bases and J by 7 bases, with 19 bases between them. The CDR3 is 15 amino acids. Germline CDR1 LGHNA, CDR2 YSLEER.

The gene calls are TRBV29-1 and TRBJ2-5; TRBD2 is a possible D gene (6 bases). V lost 4 bases and J 0 bases, leaving 21 bases between the germline ends. Germline-derived CDR1 and CDR2 are SQVTM and ANQGSEA. CDR3 length equals 17 residues. As DNA, the CDR3 is TGCAGCGTTGTCTTTTTAGGGACTGGGTCGTACCAAGAGACCCAGTACTTC. It yields the protein CSVVFLGTGSYQETQYF.

CDR3 in amino acids: CASSIVGQRNYGYTF. The CDR3 bases are TGTGCCAGTAGTATAGTGGGACAGCGTAACTATGGCTACACCTTC. The genes are TRBV19 and TRBJ1-2; 7 bases match TRBD1. After removal of 1 base from V and 1 base from J, the junction contained 3 bases not matched to a gene. In germline, CDR1 is LNHDA, CDR2 SQIVND (reference sequence). The length of the CDR3 is 15 residues.